This T cell receptor (beta chain) is from a study of human T cells and chemical hapten exposure. Study observations and caveats: Among TCRs, those above 1 in 1000 frequency were unaffected by DPC sensitization.

Time point defined: patch test 1, 2 weeks after DPC sensitization. Treatment noted: therapeutic diphenylcyclopropenone sensitization with weekly scalp DPC. A few counts support this clonotype. Antigen unknown. The germline gives CDR1 KGHDR, CDR2 SFDVKD. V was shortened by 12 bases and J by 8 bases, with 9 bases between the two germline ends. The CDR3 totals 9 residues. In TCRdb, the RACE reads were re-called with MiXCR into one record per CDR3 protein. The sample carries approximately 82,000 distinct CDR3 sequences, more than 9% recorded once. The chain carries TRBV24-1 and TRBJ1-2; D remains ambiguous. The receptor was isolated from a man aged 40-55 years with alopecia areata. Some clones in this sample may be carry-over from other donors' samples. The starting material was whole blood, obtained in connection with sensitization to the hapten diphenylcyclopropenone (DPC). The CDR3 loop is CAPTVGYTF. In DNA, the CDR3 is TGTGCCCCCACCGTGGGCTACACCTTC.